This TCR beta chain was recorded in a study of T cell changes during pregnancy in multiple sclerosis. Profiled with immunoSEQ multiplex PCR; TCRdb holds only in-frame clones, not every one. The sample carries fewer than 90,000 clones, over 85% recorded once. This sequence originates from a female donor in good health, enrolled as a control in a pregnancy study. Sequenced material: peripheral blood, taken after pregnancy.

The CDR3 is CASSDSAGAQYF. Written as DNA, the CDR3 is TGCGCCAGCAGCGACTCCGCGGGCGCGCAGTACTTC. This chain uses TRBV5-1 with TRBJ2-7, with D perhaps TRBD2 (5 bases). CDR1 and CDR2 from the germline V gene are SGHRS and YFSETQ. The CDR3 extends over 12 amino acids. Trimming pared 4 bases from V and 9 bases from J, leaving 14 bases between.